The 25 T cell receptor beta chains given below trace back to one sample, sequenced in a study of blood T cell repertoires in COVID-19. Produced via immunoSEQ multiplex PCR; TCRdb's table is partial and in-frame only. The sample consists of approximately 160,000 clones, over 85% of them appearing once. Sequenced input: peripheral blood. These receptors were obtained from a man between 60 and 70 years old with active or convalescent COVID-19.

The chain joins TRBV10-2 to TRBJ2-7; D perhaps matches TRBD1 (6 bases). Trimming took 7 bases from V and 0 from J, leaving 16 bases between them. The CDR3 totals 15 residues. CDR1 and CDR2 from the germline V gene are WSHSY and SAAADI. CDR3 coding DNA: TGCGCCAGCACCACTCCCGGGACAAACTCCTACGAGCAGTACTTC. This sequence encodes CASTTPGTNSYEQYF.

The chain recombines TRBV6-1 with TRBJ2-1, with D tentatively TRBD1 (6 bases). Trimming took off 4 bases at V and 4 bases at J, with 17 bases between the two ends. This CDR3 has 16 residues. In germline, CDR1 is MNHNS, CDR2 SASEGT. The CDR3 spells CASSALVSRGYNEQFF. The CDR3 coding sequence is TGTGCCAGCAGTGCCTTGGTCTCTAGGGGGTACAATGAGCAGTTCTTC.

The DNA of the CDR3 is TGTGCCAGCAGCCAAGAGTCGAGACTAGCGGGCCGATACTTCGGAGAGACCCAGTACTTC. It is translated as CASSQESRLAGRYFGETQYF. The V gene is TRBV3-1 (or the pseudogene TRBV3-2), the J gene TRBJ2-5, with 10 bases identical to TRBD2. V shed 0 bases, J shed 4 bases, and the junction held 17 bases outside the gene matches. CDR3 length equals 20 residues. Germline CDR1 and CDR2: LGHDT and YNNKEL (reference sequence).

The genes are TRBV10-3 and TRBJ2-7; 9 bases are a match to TRBD2. The CDR3 contains 17 residues. The germline V gene has CDR1 ENHRY and CDR2 SYGVKD. Losses at the gene ends were 6 bases for V and 4 bases for J; bases not matched to a gene: 16. CDR3 in amino acids: CAIRVSFGLAGSYEQYF. CDR3 coding DNA: TGTGCCATCAGGGTGAGTTTTGGGCTAGCGGGGTCTTACGAGCAGTACTTC.

The chain recombines TRBV5-4 with TRBJ2-7; TRBD1 is a possible D gene (6 bases). Trimming stripped 4 bases from V and 3 bases from J, with 17 bases between. The V gene's germline CDR1 is SGHNT and CDR2 YYREEE (reference sequence). The CDR3 runs to 15 residues. In DNA form, the CDR3 reads TGTGCCAGCAGCCTACCCCCGGGACAAAGCTACGAGCAGTACTTC. This codes for CASSLPPGQSYEQYF.

CDR3 nucleotide sequence: TGTGCCAGCAGCCAAGAGACAGGGTGGCATGAAAAACTGTTTTTT. This encodes CASSQETGWHEKLFF. This chain joins TRBV3-1 (or the pseudogene TRBV3-2) and TRBJ1-4; 7 bases are a match to TRBD1. Trimming removed 0 bases from V and 6 bases from J; junction bases left unmatched: 4. Germline CDR1 reads LGHDT; CDR2 reads YNNKEL (reference sequence). CDR3 size: 15 residues.

The rearrangement joins TRBV6-5 to TRBJ1-2; TRBD1 matches at 7 bases. With 0 bases clipped from V and 4 bases from J, the junction kept 8 bases outside the gene matches. The CDR3 is 16 amino acids. Looked up from germline, CDR1 is MNHEY and CDR2 is SVGAGI. CDR3 amino acids: CASSYSSRGQGYGYTF. The CDR3 bases are TGTGCCAGCAGTTACTCGAGTAGGGGGCAGGGCTATGGCTACACCTTC.

This sequence joins TRBV19 and TRBJ1-1; 8 nucleotides agree with TRBD1. CDR3 length: 13 amino acids. Germline V gene data show CDR1 as LNHDA and CDR2 as SQIVND (reference sequence). V lost 5 bases and J lost 5; bases outside the gene matches: 4. CDR3 DNA: TGTGCCAGTAGTCCGACAGGGGTGACTGAAGCTTTCTTT. Protein: CASSPTGVTEAFF.

This rearrangement joins TRBV29-1 to TRBJ1-1; maybe TRBD1 (5 bases). V dropped 3 bases and J dropped 0 bases, with 11 bases sitting between them. Germline values: CDR1 SQVTM, CDR2 ANQGSEA. This CDR3 has 14 residues. The DNA for the CDR3 is TGCAGCGTTGACTCCCAGGGAATGAACACTGAAGCTTTCTTT. Encoded protein: CSVDSQGMNTEAFF.

The chain carries TRBV21-1 and TRBJ1-3; the D segment call TRBD1 is taken from the table without a DNA check. TRBV21-1 is labeled a pseudogene. The CDR3 extends over 17 amino acids. CDR3 nucleotide sequence: TGTGCCAGCAGCAAAGGGAGAGGGGGCGCCTCTGGAAACACCATATATTTT. This translates into CASSKGRGGASGNTIYF.

The chain uses TRBV5-1 and TRBJ2-3; D not certain. The CDR3 consists of 14 residues. Trimming stripped 0 bases from V and 4 bases from J, with 9 bases between. Germline-derived CDR1 and CDR2 are SGHRS and YFSETQ. CDR3 sequence reads: CASSLVGISDTQYF. The DNA for the CDR3 is TGCGCCAGCAGCTTGGTGGGCATCTCAGATACGCAGTATTTT.

This chain uses TRBV27 with TRBJ2-2; D is perhaps TRBD1 (5 bases). The germline gives CDR1 MNHEY, CDR2 SMNVEV (reference sequence). Trimming removed 6 bases at V and 7 bases at J, with 9 bases between. This CDR3 is built from 12 residues. The CDR3 DNA sequence: TGTGCCAGCAGCCAGGGAATCGGGGAGCTGTTTTTT. This codes for CASSQGIGELFF.

This chain connects TRBV7-9 to TRBJ2-1; 10 bases fit TRBD1. In germline, CDR1 is SEHNR, CDR2 FQNEAQ (reference sequence). This CDR3 is built from 16 residues. With V trimmed by 5 bases and J by 5 bases, 9 bases remained unmatched. The CDR3 nucleotides are TGTGCCAGCAGCGCCTGGACAGGGGGTCTTCACAATGAGCAGTTCTTC. This translates into CASSAWTGGLHNEQFF.

The chain couples TRBV4-1 to TRBJ1-5; 9 nucleotides align to TRBD1. There are 15 residues in the CDR3. V gave up 5 bases and J gave up 5 bases; unmatched junction bases: 7. Germline lookup yields CDR1 MGHRA and CDR2 YSYEKL. The DNA for the CDR3 is TGCGCCAGCAGCTGGGACAGGGCCGGGTATCAGCCCCAGCATTTT. This codes for CASSWDRAGYQPQHF.

The chain employs TRBV5-4 and TRBJ2-1; TRBD1 might be the D (6 bases). Between the trimmed V and J ends, which lost 0 bases and 9 bases, there was a span of 13 bases. This CDR3 contains 14 residues. Germline V gene data show CDR1 as SGHNT and CDR2 as YYREEE (reference sequence). CDR3 DNA: TGTGCCAGCAGCTTGGTCGAGGGGGTAGGTGAGCAGTTCTTC. Encoded protein: CASSLVEGVGEQFF.

This clone was seen once. V gene TRBV14 combines with J gene TRBJ2-1; 12 bases map to TRBD2. This CDR3 is 16 amino acids long. V dropped 1 base and J dropped 9; count of bases not matched to a gene: 7. CDR1 is SGHDN and CDR2 is FVKESK in the germline V gene. The CDR3 loop reads CASSQGLAGVGSEQFF. The CDR3 DNA reads TGTGCCAGCAGCCAAGGACTAGCGGGAGTGGGGAGTGAGCAGTTCTTC.

This clone occurred once. The chain links TRBV12-3 or TRBV12-4 to TRBJ1-2; possibly TRBD1 for D (5 bases). The CDR3 sequence is 12 residues long. Between the trimmed V and J ends, which lost 3 bases and 6 bases, there was a span of 8 bases. The CDR3 DNA sequence: TGTGCCAGCAGTTTGGGGGGGAATGGCTACACCTTC. As protein: CASSLGGNGYTF.

The chain has TRBV23-1 and TRBJ2-3, with 8 bases that match TRBD1. TRBV23-1 is filed as an ORF, its function uncertain. V was pared by 2 bases and J by 0 bases, with 4 bases of the junction left unmatched. The CDR3 contains 16 residues. The CDR3 region is CASSQRTGISTDTQYF. Here the CDR3 DNA reads TGCGCCAGCAGTCAACGGACAGGGATAAGCACAGATACGCAGTATTTT.

This clone was seen more than once but under ten times. The V call is TRBV5-1, the J call TRBJ1-1, with 7 positions matching TRBD1. V trimming: 5 bases; J trimming: 5 bases; junction bases outside the gene matches: 6. The CDR3 covers 13 residues. From germline, CDR1 is SGHRS and CDR2 YFSETQ. CDR3 region: CASRQGMETEAFF. DNA for the CDR3: TGCGCCAGCAGACAGGGGATGGAAACTGAAGCTTTCTTT.

The chain carries TRBV6-5 and TRBJ1-5; D call uncertain. The CDR3 totals 14 residues. Trimming removed 6 bases from V and 8 bases from J, with 17 bases in between. CDR1 is MNHEY, CDR2 SVGAGI, per germline. CDR3 protein: CASSPQVSREPQHF. The CDR3, as DNA: TGTGCCAGCAGCCCCCAAGTTTCCCGGGAGCCCCAGCATTTT.

The genes are TRBV5-1 and TRBJ2-2, with 7 nucleotides matching TRBD1. V lost 2 bases to trimming and J lost 6 bases; unmatched junction nucleotides: 4. This CDR3 comprises 14 residues. Germline V lookup: CDR1 SGHRS, CDR2 YFSETQ. CDR3 in amino acids: CASSFGQVPGELFF. The CDR3 DNA reads as TGCGCCAGCAGCTTCGGACAGGTCCCCGGGGAGCTGTTTTTT.

The chain joins TRBV2 to TRBJ1-2; TRBD1 matches at 9 bases. Trimming cost V 6 bases and J 6 bases; bases outside gene matches: 2. The CDR3 sequence is 12 residues long. CDR1 is SNHLY, CDR2 FYNNEI, per germline. The CDR3, as DNA: TGTGCCAGCAGGGGGACAGGGAATGGCTACACCTTC. It encodes CASRGTGNGYTF.

The DNA for the CDR3 is TGTGCCATCAGGAACAGGGAAGCTAACTATGGCTACACCTTC. As protein: CAIRNREANYGYTF. The chain has TRBV10-3 and TRBJ1-2; D is possibly TRBD1 (6 bases). This CDR3 contains 14 residues. Trimming removed 6 bases at V and 0 bases at J, with 11 bases between. Germline V lookup: CDR1 ENHRY, CDR2 SYGVKD.

The rearrangement joins TRBV2 to TRBJ1-2; 7 bases match TRBD1. CDR1 is SNHLY and CDR2 is FYNNEI in the germline V gene. The V segment lost 5 bases and the J segment 2 bases; nucleotides outside the gene matches: 14. The CDR3 covers 17 residues. The CDR3 nucleotides are TGTGCCAGCAGTCCATGGGGGGCGGGACAGCTGAACTATGGCTACACCTTC. This translates into CASSPWGAGQLNYGYTF.

V is TRBV5-4 and J is TRBJ2-1, with TRBD2 matching over 9 bases. V shed 0 bases, J shed 7 bases, and the junction held 2 bases outside the gene matches. The CDR3 is 14 amino acids. Germline lookup yields CDR1 SGHNT and CDR2 YYREEE (reference sequence). CDR3: CASSLDSGSNEQFF. The DNA for the CDR3 is TGTGCCAGCAGCTTGGATAGCGGGAGTAATGAGCAGTTCTTC.